The rows below give T cell receptor beta chains drawn from one sample of a study of tumor-infiltrating lymphocytes in localized non-small cell lung cancer. Only in-frame clones appear in the TCRdb table, and some are missing; sequencing was by immunoSEQ multiplex PCR. The data contain 6,500 to 7,000 clones, just under 75% of them singletons. The material sequenced was lung tumor tissue. All receptors derive from a human donor with non-small cell lung cancer. Both conserved end residues are part of each CDR3. A D gene is named only where the DNA matches it firmly. Only some rows state a clone size, as once, few, many or a class for expanded clones.

j_call d_call v_call clone_size cdr3_nt cdr3_aa
TRBJ2-7 . TRBV5-1 . TGCGCCAGCAGCTCGCAGGACAGAACCAACGAGCAGTACTTC CASSSQDRTNEQYF
TRBJ2-1 . TRBV12-5 medium-sized TGTGCTAGTGGTTTCGAGCGGCTGAATGAGCAGTTCTTC CASGFERLNEQFF
TRBJ1-3 . TRBV6-1 few TGTGCCAGCAGTCCACAGGGTTACGGAAACACCATATATTTT CASSPQGYGNTIYF
TRBJ2-2 . TRBV7-8 . TGTGCCACAAAGGAGGCTTTTAACACCGGGGAGCTGTTTTTT CATKEAFNTGELFF
TRBJ1-3 . TRBV21-1 . TGTGCCAGCAGCGGGGGGAGAAGCTCTGGAAACACCATATATTTT CASSGGRSSGNTIYF
TRBJ1-2 . TRBV7-2 . TGTGCCAGCAGCGAACGAAACGCGGGGGGGAATTGGGGCTATGGCTACACCTTC CASSERNAGGNWGYGYTF
TRBJ2-7 . TRBV10-2 few TGCGCCAGCAGTGTGTGGCAGGGAGGCTCCCACGAGCAGTACTTC CASSVWQGGSHEQYF
TRBJ2-2 . TRBV10-1 . TGCGCCAGCAGTGAGTCCTGGGGCACCGGGGAGCTGTTTTTT CASSESWGTGELFF
TRBJ2-1 TRBD2 TRBV7-3 . TGTGCCAGCAGCGCGACTAGCTACGGCGATGAGCAGTTCTTC CASSATSYGDEQFF
TRBJ1-3 . TRBV4-3 . TGCGCCAGCAGCCAAGATCTAGGCGTAGGGGGAAACACCATATATTTT CASSQDLGVGGNTIYF
TRBJ2-5 TRBD2 TRBV4-2 few TGTGCCAGCAGCCCTAGCGGGGAAGAGACCCAGTACTTC CASSPSGEETQYF
TRBJ2-5 . TRBV6-5 few TGTGCCAGCAGTTCGCGGAACCGGCGGGAGACCCAGTACTTC CASSSRNRRETQYF
TRBJ1-1 . TRBV11-3 few TGTGCCAGCAGCCTAGGACACACTGAAGCTTTCTTT CASSLGHTEAFF
TRBJ2-7 . TRBV6-5 few TGTGCCAGCAGTACCGGGGCCCACGAGCAGTACTTC CASSTGAHEQYF
TRBJ2-7 . TRBV29-1 . TGCAGCGTTTATAATACCACTTACGAGCAGTACTTC CSVYNTTYEQYF
TRBJ2-7 . TRBV27 . TGTGCCAGCAATGGCAGGAACTCCTACGAGCAGTACTTC CASNGRNSYEQYF
TRBJ1-1 . TRBV7-6 . TGTGCCAGCAGTCTAGACAGTAACACTGAAGCTTTCTTT CASSLDSNTEAFF
TRBJ1-1 . TRBV7-9 . TGTGCCAGCAGCCCGAGGCGGAGTATGAACACTGAAGCTTTCTTT CASSPRRSMNTEAFF
TRBJ1-1 . TRBV20-1 . TGCAGTGCTAACCAAGGGGATGAAGCTTTCTTT CSANQGDEAFF